This entry features one T cell receptor (beta chain) sequence. CDR3 length: 13 residues. Germline V gene data show CDR1 as MNHEY and CDR2 as SVGAGI. Trimming took off 4 bases at V and 7 bases at J, with 13 bases between the two ends. TCRdb analysed the 5' RACE reads with MiXCR anew, one entry per CDR3 protein. Seen here are over 40,000 distinct CDR3 sequences, 30% observed once, and the top ten hold just over 4%. The receptor was isolated from a female donor with breast cancer. Material: tumor-infiltrating memory CD4+ T cells sorted from the breast tumor. Subset reported: memory CD4+ T cells, CD4+CD45RO+CD25-. The gene calls are TRBV6-5 and TRBJ1-2; D remains unclear. This CDR3 reads CASSFQSDIGYTF. The CDR3 DNA reads as TGTGCCAGCAGTTTCCAAAGTGATATTGGCTACACCTTC.